The T cell receptor beta chain under discussion was sequenced for a study of OX40 agonist ivuxolimab in advanced cancers. Study at large: Prior anti-PD-1, anti-PD-L1 or anti-CTLA-4 therapy did not bar entry, and 40% had some. Study results and caveats: Certain nonresponders additionally had low normalized T-cell clonal expansion. Compared with CD4+, CD8+ T cells on average had more expanded clones.

Worth noting for this clone: Its antigen is not identified.

V gave up 4 bases and J gave up 7 bases; unmatched junction bases: 14. CDR3 length: 15 amino acids. The V gene's germline CDR1 is SGHNT and CDR2 YYREEE (reference sequence). Sequenced by immunoSEQ multiplex PCR; TCRdb stores in-frame clones only, minus some. The sample has roughly 48,000 clones, roughly 85% seen once. Sampled blood was obtained at baseline, cycle 4 day 1, and cycle 7 day 1. Source: CD4+ or CD8+ T cells sorted from blood, taken in a trial of the OX40 agonist ivuxolimab. The source of this sequence is an adult with an advanced solid tumor such as melanoma, head and neck, liver or kidney cancer. This sequence joins TRBV5-4 and TRBJ2-7; 7 nucleotides agree with TRBD2. This CDR3 reads CASSGGGSSSKEQYF. The CDR3 DNA reads TGTGCCAGCAGCGGCGGGGGTAGCTCCTCGAAGGAGCAGTACTTC.